Detailed here is one TCR beta chain. Its cognate antigen has yet to be identified. Base qualities are not provided; no much larger clone lies one nucleotide away. The data were obtained in a study of cytomegalovirus exposure and HLA in healthy donors (dated 2017 in TCRdb). About the study as a whole: An earlier analysis of several hundred of the donors reported roughly 300 Gb of sequence data and 95 million to 120 million unique TCR beta sequences obtained from about 179 million T cells. Approximately 330 gigabases of sequencing data and around 80 million unique TCR sequences made up an early release that covered 500 to 650 HLA-typed donors. Of the 300 to 500 genotyped donors, 81% were placed in the genetic ancestry cluster associated with self-reported Caucasian donors. The study aimed to test whether cataloging public T cell receptors could reveal signatures of past pathogen exposure. The study used immunosequencing to profile the T cell repertoires of 666 subjects and linked those repertoires to cytomegalovirus serostatus. Besides the first cohort of about 730 subjects, a separate validation cohort made up of roughly 120 different subjects was used. To predict cytomegalovirus infection status, the study brought together high-throughput TCR immunosequencing, statistical association of individual TCRs with disease status, and machine learning. A later analysis re-analyzed previously published TCR beta repertoires from 666 donors and added high-resolution HLA genotyping to study TCR occurrence patterns. The later analysis used no new phenotypic data to find candidate immune exposures, relying instead on TCR beta sequences and their occurrence across donors. In an earlier analysis of roughly 600 of the donors, high-throughput TCR beta sequencing was used to judge whether each TCR beta V gene segment behaved as functional or pseudogenic. Donor age, sex, ethnicity and CMV serostatus were compiled together with the repertoire data. Genome-wide SNP genotypes for about 65% of the roughly 700 donors were used in a later genetic analysis, which treated that subset as a discovery cohort. All discovery cohort repertoires had been generated using a single sequencing platform. HLA typing included class I and class II loci at four-digit resolution. The number of donors typed differed by locus, with roughly 629-640 for A, B, C, DRB1 and DQB1, roughly 520 for DQA1, 606 for DPA1, and some 470 for DPB1. Five DR-DQ haplotypes were treated as single units for association and clustering because of strong linkage in the cohort. Among 300 to 450 genotyped donors of the cohort, an average of approximately 250,000 unique TCR beta nucleotide sequences were sequenced per donor, 15% to 20% of them non-productive.

The cohort consisted of 670 or so healthy bone marrow donors. Cohort members were all nominally healthy when sampled, although unrecorded immune exposures were likely present. The donor was CMV seropositive and belonged to the group of about 290 seropositive cohort members. Every donor gave a peripheral blood sample, and the peripheral blood mononuclear cells from that sample were used for TCR beta sequencing. Genomic DNA extraction from the blood cell samples was performed with the Qiagen DNeasy Blood Extraction Kit. Trimming takes 4 bases from V and 5 bases from J, and the germline ends sit 20 bases apart. The germline V gene provides CDR1 MGHRA and CDR2 YSYEKL. The CDR3 contains 16 residues, cysteine and phenylalanine counted. The read is trimmed to its CDR3 DNA, 48 bases read in frame from base 1. The library came from the immunoSEQ multiplex PCR assay. For the multiplex PCR, a mixture combining 60 forward primers for TCR Vbeta segments and 13 reverse primers for TCR Jbeta segments was used. Amplification of the CDR3 region of rearranged TCR beta genes was performed with a multiplex PCR assay on genomic DNA. The amplified TCR beta libraries were sequenced on the Illumina HiSeq System as 87-base-pair reads. In the authors' own workflow: A later analysis tallied about 77 million unique TCR beta chains across the 700 or so repertoires, and approximately 11 million of those chains were shared by two or more donors. Raw reads were error-corrected and collapsed into unique sequences by a nearest-neighbor algorithm in which closely related sequences were merged to remove PCR and sequencing errors. CDR3 sequences were aligned to IMGT reference sequences to assign V, D and J gene segments. For a sequence to be retained, a match of at least six nucleotides was required to both a V gene segment and a J gene segment. Rearrangements were classified as productive when the CDR3 lacked stop codons and remained in frame with V and J, and all other rearrangements were classified as non-productive. Following IMGT convention, CDR3 was defined as the stretch from the second conserved V-encoded cysteine to the conserved J-encoded phenylalanine. The earlier analysis of a few hundred of the donors excluded any sequence lacking an unambiguous match to a single V gene segment. An earlier analysis of a few hundred of the donors called V segments functional above 56.7% productive rearrangements and segregating when the between-donor standard deviation exceeded 5%. A statistical classification framework was built to diagnose cytomegalovirus status from the catalog of TCR beta chain sequences. In a later analysis, TCR nucleotide sequences were compared against IMGT/GENE-DB human TR gene sequences so that V and J genes could be assigned. A later analysis assigned CDR3 sequences and most-parsimonious VDJ recombination scenarios with the TCRdist pipeline. In a later analysis, every TCR beta chain was defined by the combination of its CDR3 amino acid sequence and its V-gene family, and reads without a unique V-gene family were dropped. A later analysis removed 550 to 650 highly shared, low-generation-probability nucleotide sequences to deal with suspected cross-contamination and a sequencing artifact. For each public chain, a later analysis derived a clonal expansion index from normalized ranks of inferred template counts within each repertoire. Generation probabilities in a later analysis came from a VDJ recombination model fitted to out-of-frame rearrangements, and those results were checked against IGoR. In a later analysis, TCR-TCR, TCR-HLA and TCR-CMV co-occurrence was scored with hypergeometric tests, and a repertoire-size bias correction was applied to TCR pairs. To estimate false discovery rates, a later analysis permuted the HLA or CMV assignments 20 times. A later analysis grouped co-occurring TCRs with DBSCAN, adding TCRdist sequence similarity when clustering within HLA-allele-positive subsets. Repertoires with fewer than 30,000 or more than 120,000 public chains were left out of co-occurrence clustering, as were about five repertoires with anomalous nucleotide sharing. TCRdb took this table from immuneACCESS and kept in-frame rearrangements with V and J called. Such tables lack part of the clones; where checked against another copy, unresolved V genes explain under half of the gap, and the rest is unexplained. V and J calls and clone size are as listed in that table; D and trimming were resolved from the DNA. This sample gives more than 150,000 clones in total; 75% to 90% of them show up just once. The leading ten clones occupy 9.3% of the sample.

The investigation overall reported the following: Immune exposure information for the cohort was limited to CMV serostatus. This cohort had only TCR beta chains sequenced, and the lack of alpha or paired-chain data limited which features could be detected. A later analysis found that TCR association rates varied across HLA loci, with DRB1 alleles showing the most associated TCRs and HLA-C alleles the fewest. A later analysis found that most CMV-associated TCR beta chains appeared HLA-restricted, with HLA associations seemingly driven largely by CMV exposure. A total of 150 or so TCR beta chains were listed by the study as associated with cytomegalovirus. Strong co-occurrence of HLA alleles, especially DR and DQ, made assigning TCR associations to individual alleles difficult. V-gene and J-gene trimming of TCR beta chains was associated with a missense DCLRE1C variant in a later genetic analysis, and the association was replicated in an independent cohort. The authors suggested that the approach could potentially be generalized to other disease states and immunological phenotypes. According to a later genetic analysis, donors in an Asian-associated ancestry cluster had fewer N-insertions in productive TCRs than the approximately 650-donor mean. Because some donors lacked HLA typing at each locus, the association tests relied only on the typed subset. Compared with equally common non-associated chains, HLA-associated TCR beta chains in a later analysis were more clonally expanded and had lower generation probabilities. A cluster of highly shared sequence variants was judged likely to represent a technical artifact of the sequencing pipeline. Roughly 15 rarely observed V segments, including chromosome 9 orphons, were excluded from the earlier analysis of several hundred of the donors because counts were too low. A further reported finding was that TCR beta sequences accurately predicted the HLA-A and HLA-B alleles for most subjects in the first cohort. In a later analysis, several top co-occurrence clusters were reported to appear linked to parvovirus B19, influenza, CMV and Epstein-Barr virus. Most TCR sequences were observed very rarely across donors, whereas some public TCRs were present in many individuals. Specific HLA alleles were associated with 15,000 to 20,000 TCR beta sequences at a false discovery rate of 0.05 in a later analysis. Roughly uniform sequencing depth across donors was assumed in presence/absence analyses, although this assumption may not hold. In both the original and validation cohorts, the classifier was reported to diagnose cytomegalovirus status with high specificity and sensitivity. In vitro tests confirmed that a few of the cytomegalovirus-associated TCR beta chains recognize cytomegalovirus antigens. Linkage disequilibrium might explain the correlated functional status among segregating V segments, but an unknown experimental factor could not be ruled out. The 87-base-pair reads could not distinguish some IMGT-functional V segments, including TRBV6-2 and TRBV6-3, so those segments were excluded. In an earlier analysis of roughly 560 of the donors, most TCR beta V segments were observed in productive rearrangements about 87% or about 30% of the time, broadly matching IMGT annotations.

This sequence originates from a man younger than 30 in good health and CMV-seropositive. Sequences were obtained from PBMCs. The receptor chain draws on TRBV4-1 and TRBJ2-5; the D gene is unclear. This receptor has the CDR3 CASSPFWSERLETQYF. The DNA is as follows: TGCGCCAGCAGCCCGTTTTGGTCAGAGAGGTTGGAGACCCAGTACTTC.